The 23 T cell receptor beta chains below come from one sample, sequenced in a study of shared clonotypes between healthy human individuals. Assay used: immunoSEQ multiplex PCR; TCRdb lists only in-frame clones, some missing. The repertoire has approximately 2.1 million clones, about 92% of them found once; the top ten carry about 0.37%. Sequenced: naive CD4+ T cells from PBMCs. Subset indicated: CD45RA+ positively selected. These receptors all come from a man in his late teens or twenties in good health. Some clones in this sample may be carry-over from other donors' samples.

Concerning this clone itself: In the same sample, other DNA sequences code for this CDR3. This chain links TRBV5-1 with TRBJ2-1, with 11 bases lining up with TRBD2. CDR1 and CDR2 from the germline V gene are SGHRS and YFSETQ. The CDR3 length is 15 residues. J lost 6 bases, V lost 2 bases, and 4 bases had no gene match. This chain's CDR3 is CASSFLAGGPNEQFF. The CDR3 coding sequence is TGCGCCAGCAGCTTCCTAGCGGGAGGCCCCAATGAGCAGTTCTTC.

About this clone itself: The same CDR3 arises from other DNA sequences in this sample as well. V usage is TRBV14 and J usage is TRBJ1-1; TRBD1 matches 7 bases. Germline values: CDR1 SGHDN, CDR2 FVKESK. V was pared by 0 bases and J by 5 bases, with 0 bases of the junction left unmatched. CDR3 length equals 13 residues. CDR3 region: CASSQDRGTEAFF. The CDR3 coding sequence is TGTGCCAGCAGCCAAGACAGGGGGACTGAAGCTTTCTTT.

The chain is built from TRBV11-2 and TRBJ2-7, with TRBD2 matching over 7 bases. CDR3 length equals 15 residues. With 4 bases clipped from V and 0 bases from J, the junction kept 6 bases outside the gene matches. Germline-derived CDR1 and CDR2 are SGHAT and FQNNGV. The DNA of the CDR3 is TGTGCCAGCAGCTGGCTCGGCGGGAGCTCCTACGAGCAGTACTTC. Its translation: CASSWLGGSSYEQYF.

The chain links TRBV19 to TRBJ1-5; unclear D gene. The CDR3 is made up of 11 amino acids. In germline, CDR1 is LNHDA, CDR2 SQIVND (reference sequence). Trimming left V 6 bases short and J 11 bases short, with 11 bases between. CDR3 loop: CASRDRGAQHF. The CDR3 DNA is TGTGCCAGTAGGGACCGGGGAGCCCAGCATTTT.

The J gene is TRBJ2-7, the V gene TRBV10-3, with no clear D. The CDR3 spans 13 residues. Trimming pared 0 bases from V and 4 bases from J, leaving 7 bases between. Germline CDR1 ENHRY, CDR2 SYGVKD. Here the CDR3 reads CAISESGEYEQYF. Here the CDR3 DNA reads TGTGCCATCAGTGAGTCTGGAGAGTACGAGCAGTACTTC.

The DNA of the CDR3 is TGTGCCAGCAGTTACTCGGTCGGGTCTTGGGGCGAGTACTTC. Its protein product is CASSYSVGSWGEYF. The chain has TRBV6-5 and TRBJ2-7; D is perhaps TRBD1 (5 bases). CDR1 is MNHEY, CDR2 SVGAGI, per germline. The CDR3 loop spans 14 amino acids. The V end lost 0 bases, the J end lost 11 bases, and 17 bases lay between the germline ends.

V and J are TRBV27 and TRBJ1-2, with TRBD1 matching over 8 bases. This CDR3 contains 16 residues. J was trimmed by 4 bases and V by 5 bases; bases with no gene match: 12. CDR1 and CDR2 from the germline V gene are MNHEY and SMNVEV (reference sequence). Here the CDR3 DNA reads TGTGCCAGCAGTCCCTATGGGACAGGTTCCGCCTATGGCTACACCTTC. As protein: CASSPYGTGSAYGYTF.

Concerning this clone itself: This CDR3 is also generated by other DNA sequences in the sample. V gene TRBV13 combines with J gene TRBJ2-7; D is possibly TRBD1 (5 bases). Trimming shortened V by 5 bases and J by 2 bases, and 10 bases separated the two germline ends. The CDR3 covers 13 residues. Germline assignment: CDR1 PRHDT and CDR2 FYEKMQ (reference sequence). CDR3 sequence: CASSLDRTYEQYF. DNA for the CDR3: TGTGCCAGCAGCCTCGACAGAACCTACGAGCAGTACTTC.

V gene TRBV10-3 combines with J gene TRBJ2-7; maybe TRBD1 (5 bases). The germline CDR1 and CDR2 sequences are ENHRY and SYGVKD. The ends were cut back, 6 bases at V and 1 base at J, with 10 bases in the middle. This CDR3 spans 13 amino acids. CDR3 loop: CAIRVDRSYEQYF. Written as DNA, the CDR3 is TGTGCCATCAGGGTCGACAGATCCTACGAGCAGTACTTC.

Notes on this clone: This CDR3 is also generated by other DNA sequences in the sample. The V call is TRBV5-1, the J call TRBJ1-1; 7 nucleotides match TRBD1. The V segment lost 3 bases and the J segment 0 bases; nucleotides outside the gene matches: 5. The CDR3 consists of 15 residues. Germline CDR1 is SGHRS and CDR2 is YFSETQ. CDR3 DNA: TGCGCCAGCAGCTCCCAGGGGGATATGAACACTGAAGCTTTCTTT. Translating it yields CASSSQGDMNTEAFF.

Details on this clone: The identical CDR3 is also encoded by other nucleotide sequences in the sample. The V call is TRBV5-1, the J call TRBJ1-2; D remains ambiguous. Per germline, CDR1 SGHRS and CDR2 YFSETQ. V was pared by 1 base and J by 2 bases, with 6 bases between. The CDR3 covers 13 residues. The CDR3: CASSLRTNYGYTF. DNA for the CDR3: TGCGCCAGCAGCTTGCGGACGAACTATGGCTACACCTTC.

This rearrangement joins TRBV28 to TRBJ1-2; 8 nucleotides match TRBD1. Germline assignment: CDR1 MDHEN and CDR2 SYDVKM. The CDR3 length is 14 residues. The junction had 8 bases not matched to a gene; V was cut back by 3 bases and J by 8 bases. In DNA form, the CDR3 reads TGTGCCAGCAGTTTTTATCAGGGGGCGGGAGGCTACACCTTC. Protein: CASSFYQGAGGYTF.

The chain employs TRBV5-1 and TRBJ2-1; 8 bases agree with TRBD2. The germline V gene encodes CDR1 SGHRS and CDR2 YFSETQ. V shed 0 bases, J shed 5 bases, and the junction held 7 bases outside the gene matches. The CDR3 loop spans 16 amino acids. The CDR3 nucleotides are TGCGCCAGCAGCTTGGAAGCGGGGGTTTCCCACAATGAGCAGTTCTTC. Protein product: CASSLEAGVSHNEQFF.

This rearrangement joins TRBV9 to TRBJ2-7, with no clear D. This CDR3 region has 14 residues. Trimming took 3 bases from V and 2 from J, leaving 12 bases between them. The germline V gene has CDR1 SGDLS and CDR2 YYNGEE. The CDR3 spells CASSAPRAPYEQYF. The CDR3 nucleotides read TGTGCCAGCAGCGCCCCCCGGGCCCCCTACGAGCAGTACTTC. Using reference TRBV9 and TRBJ2-7 for the parts outside the CDR3, the full variable domain is DSGVTQTPKHLITATGQRVTLRCSPRSGDLSVYWYQQSLDQGLQFLIQYYNGEERAKGNILERFSAQQFPDLHSELNLSSLELGDSALYFCASSAPRAPYEQYFGPGTRLTVT.

CDR3 sequence reads: CASSQEALTYEQYF. CDR3 coding DNA: TGCGCCAGCAGCCAAGAGGCCCTTACTTACGAGCAGTACTTC. V is TRBV4-3 and J is TRBJ2-7; the D is unclear. The CDR3 has 14 residues. V dropped 0 bases and J dropped 4 bases, with 10 bases sitting between them. The germline gives CDR1 LGHNA, CDR2 YSLEER.

V usage is TRBV29-1 and J usage is TRBJ2-6, with TRBD1 matching over 7 bases. The CDR3 has 14 amino acids. The V segment lost 6 bases and the J segment 4 bases; nucleotides outside the gene matches: 6. Germline V lookup: CDR1 SQVTM, CDR2 ANQGSEA. The CDR3 loop reads CSVETGAGANVLTF. The CDR3 DNA follows: TGCAGCGTGGAAACAGGGGCCGGGGCCAACGTCCTGACTTTC.

Of note for this clone: The sample has other DNA sequences that encode this CDR3 too. The genes are TRBV28 and TRBJ2-5, with 8 bases aligning to TRBD1. CDR1 and CDR2 from the germline V gene are MDHEN and SYDVKM. This CDR3 has 12 amino acids. Trimming removed 5 bases from V and 5 bases from J; junction bases left unmatched: 1. The CDR3 region has the DNA TGTGCCAGCAGTACAGGGGGGGAGACCCAGTACTTC. This codes for CASSTGGETQYF. The variable domain in full, with the rest retrieved from reference TRBV28 and TRBJ2-5, is DVKVTQSSRYLVKRTGEKVFLECVQDMDHENMFWYRQDPGLGLRLIYFSYDVKMKEKGDIPEGYSVSREKKERFSLILESASTNQTSMYLCASSTGGETQYFGPGTRLLVL.

The chain carries TRBV28 and TRBJ1-2; TRBD1 aligns across 11 bases. The CDR3 sequence is 13 residues long. V lost 5 bases and J lost 8; bases outside the gene matches: 4. Germline V gene lookup returns CDR1 MDHEN and CDR2 SYDVKM. The CDR3 nucleotides are TGTGCCAGCAGTCCGGACAGGGGGCAAGGCTACACCTTC. Translating gives CASSPDRGQGYTF.

CDR3 DNA: TGTGCCAGTAGTGCGGACAGGTTCCCCTACGAGCAGTACTTC. Its protein product is CASSADRFPYEQYF. The chain couples TRBV19 to TRBJ2-7; 7 bases fit TRBD1. Trimming cost V 5 bases and J 2 bases; bases outside gene matches: 6. The CDR3 is 14 amino acids. Germline assignment: CDR1 LNHDA and CDR2 SQIVND (reference sequence).

This chain joins TRBV18 and TRBJ1-4; D remains unclear. The CDR3 has 17 amino acids. V gave up 1 base and J gave up 0 bases, with 12 bases separating them. CDR1 KGHSH and CDR2 LQKENI come from the germline V gene. CDR3 nucleotide sequence: TGTGCCAGCTCACCACAGGACGTGAGGACAACTAATGAAAAACTGTTTTTT. It encodes CASSPQDVRTTNEKLFF.

As for this clone: The identical CDR3 is also encoded by other nucleotide sequences in the sample. J is TRBJ2-1 and V is TRBV9; 10 bases line up with TRBD2. The J segment lost 3 bases and the V segment lost 2 bases, leaving 2 bases of the junction unmatched. This CDR3 region has 15 residues. Germline V gene sequence: CDR1 SGDLS, CDR2 YYNGEE. The CDR3 here is CASSVSSGSYNEQFF. The CDR3 coding sequence is TGTGCCAGCAGCGTCTCTAGCGGGAGCTACAATGAGCAGTTCTTC.

This chain links TRBV14 with TRBJ2-7, with D possibly being TRBD2 (5 bases). This CDR3 is built from 16 residues. Germline V lookup: CDR1 SGHDN, CDR2 FVKESK. V dropped 0 bases and J dropped 5 bases, with 17 bases sitting between them. The CDR3 DNA is TGTGCCAGCAGCCAAGAGGCTTGGGAGAGTCTCGACGAGCAGTACTTC. Its translation: CASSQEAWESLDEQYF.

This clone occurred once. The CDR3 spells CASSAGQATSSIMNTEAFF. In DNA, the CDR3 is TGTGCCAGCAGCGCCGGACAGGCCACGTCGTCAATCATGAACACTGAAGCTTTCTTT. The chain has TRBV9 and TRBJ1-1; 7 nucleotides line up with TRBD1. From germline, CDR1 is SGDLS and CDR2 YYNGEE. The length of the CDR3 is 19 residues. With 3 bases clipped from V and 0 bases from J, the junction kept 17 bases outside the gene matches.